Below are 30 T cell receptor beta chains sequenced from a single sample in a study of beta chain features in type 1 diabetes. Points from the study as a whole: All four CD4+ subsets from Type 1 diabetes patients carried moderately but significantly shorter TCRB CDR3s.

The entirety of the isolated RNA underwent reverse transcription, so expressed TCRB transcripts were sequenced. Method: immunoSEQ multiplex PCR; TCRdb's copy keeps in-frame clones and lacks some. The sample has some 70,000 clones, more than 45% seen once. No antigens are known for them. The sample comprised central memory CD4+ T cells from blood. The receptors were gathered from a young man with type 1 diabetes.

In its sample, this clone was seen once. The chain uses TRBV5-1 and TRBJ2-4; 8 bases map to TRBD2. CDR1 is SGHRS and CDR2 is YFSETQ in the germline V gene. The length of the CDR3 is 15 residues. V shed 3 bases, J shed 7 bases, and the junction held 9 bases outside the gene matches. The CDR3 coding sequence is TGCGCCAGCAGCTCCCCAGCGGGAGAAGGCAACATTCAGTACTTC. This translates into CASSSPAGEGNIQYF.

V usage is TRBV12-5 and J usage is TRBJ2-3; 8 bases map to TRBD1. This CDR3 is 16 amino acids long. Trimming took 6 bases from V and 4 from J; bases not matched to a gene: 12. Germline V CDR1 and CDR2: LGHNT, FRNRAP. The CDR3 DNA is TGTGCTAGTGGCGCCTTTACGACAGGGGAAGCAGATACGCAGTATTTT. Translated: CASGAFTTGEADTQYF.

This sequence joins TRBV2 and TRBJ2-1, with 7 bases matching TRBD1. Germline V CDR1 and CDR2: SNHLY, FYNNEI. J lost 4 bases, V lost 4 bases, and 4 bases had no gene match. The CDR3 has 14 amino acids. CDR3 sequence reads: CASSAGTVYNEQFF. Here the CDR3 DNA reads TGTGCCAGCAGTGCTGGGACAGTATACAATGAGCAGTTCTTC.

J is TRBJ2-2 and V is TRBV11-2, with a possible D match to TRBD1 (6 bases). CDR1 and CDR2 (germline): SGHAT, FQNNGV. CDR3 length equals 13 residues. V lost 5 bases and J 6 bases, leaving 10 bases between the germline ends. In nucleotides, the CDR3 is TGTGCCAGCAGCCAACGGACAGCCGGGGAGCTGTTTTTT. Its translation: CASSQRTAGELFF.

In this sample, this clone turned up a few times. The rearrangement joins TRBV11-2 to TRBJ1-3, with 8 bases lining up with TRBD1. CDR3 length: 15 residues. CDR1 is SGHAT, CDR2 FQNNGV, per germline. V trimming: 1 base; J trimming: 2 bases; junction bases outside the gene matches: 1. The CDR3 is CASSLGTGTGNTIYF. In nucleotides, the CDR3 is TGTGCCAGCAGCTTAGGGACAGGGACTGGAAACACCATATATTTT.

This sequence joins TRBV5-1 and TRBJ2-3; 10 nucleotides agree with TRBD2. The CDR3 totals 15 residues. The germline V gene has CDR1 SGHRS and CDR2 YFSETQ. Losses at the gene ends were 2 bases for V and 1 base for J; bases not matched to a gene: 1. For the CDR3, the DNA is TGCGCCAGCAGCTTAGCGGGGGGGCGCACAGATACGCAGTATTTT. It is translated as CASSLAGGRTDTQYF.

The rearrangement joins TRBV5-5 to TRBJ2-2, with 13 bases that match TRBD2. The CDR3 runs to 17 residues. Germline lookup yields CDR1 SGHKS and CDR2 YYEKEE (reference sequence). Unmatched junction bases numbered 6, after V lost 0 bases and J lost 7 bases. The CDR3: CASSLGTSGRGHGELFF. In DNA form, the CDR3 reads TGTGCCAGCAGCTTGGGGACTAGCGGGAGAGGTCACGGGGAGCTGTTTTTT. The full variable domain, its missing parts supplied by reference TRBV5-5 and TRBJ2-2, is DAGVTQSPTHLIKTRGQQVTLRCSPISGHKSVSWYQQVLGQGPQFIFQYYEKEERGRGNFPDRFSARQFPNYSSELNVNALLLGDSALYLCASSLGTSGRGHGELFFGEGSRLTVL.

CDR3 loop: CASSLEGTKTEAFF. CDR3 coding DNA: TGTGCCAGCAGCTTAGAGGGGACAAAGACTGAAGCTTTCTTT. The genes are TRBV11-3 and TRBJ1-1; tentative D call: TRBD1 (6 bases). This CDR3 spans 14 amino acids. From germline, CDR1 is SGHNT and CDR2 YENEEA. Between the trimmed V and J ends, which lost 0 bases and 5 bases, there was a span of 10 bases.

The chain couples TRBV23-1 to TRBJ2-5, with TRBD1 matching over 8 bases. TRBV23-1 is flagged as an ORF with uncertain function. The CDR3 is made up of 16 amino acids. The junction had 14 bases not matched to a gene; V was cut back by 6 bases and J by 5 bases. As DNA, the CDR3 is TGCGCCAGCAGGATCCGGGACAGGAGCCTTTGGGAGACCCAGTACTTC. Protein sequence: CASRIRDRSLWETQYF.

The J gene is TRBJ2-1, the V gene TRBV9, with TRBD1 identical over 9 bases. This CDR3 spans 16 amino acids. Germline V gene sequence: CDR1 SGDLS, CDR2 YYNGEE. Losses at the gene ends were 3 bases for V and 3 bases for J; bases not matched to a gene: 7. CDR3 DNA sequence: TGTGCCAGCAGCGCGGTGCTGGGACAGGGCTACAATGAGCAGTTCTTC. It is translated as CASSAVLGQGYNEQFF.

In DNA, the CDR3 is TGTGCCTGGGAGCGCGGGACTAGCGCCTACAATGAGCAGTTCTTC. It is translated as CAWERGTSAYNEQFF. V and J are TRBV30 and TRBJ2-1; 10 bases match TRBD2. J was trimmed by 2 bases and V by 5 bases; bases with no gene match: 6. The CDR3 length is 15 residues. Germline V CDR1 and CDR2: GTSNPN, SVGIG (reference sequence).

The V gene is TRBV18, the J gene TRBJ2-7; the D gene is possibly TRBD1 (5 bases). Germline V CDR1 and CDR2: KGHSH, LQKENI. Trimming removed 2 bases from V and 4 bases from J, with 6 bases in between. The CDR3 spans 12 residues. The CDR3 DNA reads TGTGCCAGCTCACCAAAGGGGTACGAGCAGTACTTC. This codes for CASSPKGYEQYF.

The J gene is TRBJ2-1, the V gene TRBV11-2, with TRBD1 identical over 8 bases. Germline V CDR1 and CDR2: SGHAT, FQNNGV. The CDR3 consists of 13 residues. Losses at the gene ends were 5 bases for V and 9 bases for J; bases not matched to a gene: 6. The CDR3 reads CASSEDRGGEQFF. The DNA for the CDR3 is TGTGCCAGCAGCGAAGACAGGGGAGGTGAGCAGTTCTTC.

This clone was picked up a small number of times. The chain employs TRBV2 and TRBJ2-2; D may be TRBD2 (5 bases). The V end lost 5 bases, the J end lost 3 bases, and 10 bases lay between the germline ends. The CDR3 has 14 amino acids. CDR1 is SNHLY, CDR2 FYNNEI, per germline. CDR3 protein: CASSFEDYTGELFF. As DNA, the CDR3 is TGTGCCAGCAGTTTTGAGGACTACACCGGGGAGCTGTTTTTT. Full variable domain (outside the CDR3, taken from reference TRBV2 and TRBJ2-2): EPEVTQTPSHQVTQMGQEVILRCVPISNHLYFYWYRQILGQKVEFLVSFYNNEISEKSEIFDDQFSVERPDGSNFTLKIRSTKLEDSAMYFCASSFEDYTGELFFGEGSRLTVL.

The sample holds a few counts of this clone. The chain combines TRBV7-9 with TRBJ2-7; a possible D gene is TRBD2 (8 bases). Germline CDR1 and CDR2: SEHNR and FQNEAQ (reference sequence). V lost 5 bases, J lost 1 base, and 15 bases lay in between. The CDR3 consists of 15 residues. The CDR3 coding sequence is TGTGCCAGCAGCGGCGGGGGGACAGTATCCTACGAGCAGTACTTC. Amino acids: CASSGGGTVSYEQYF.

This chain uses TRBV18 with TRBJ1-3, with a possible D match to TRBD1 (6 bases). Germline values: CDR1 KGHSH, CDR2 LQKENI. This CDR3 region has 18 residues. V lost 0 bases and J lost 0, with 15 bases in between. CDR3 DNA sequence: TGTGCCAGCTCACCACCAAATCTCGGGGGGCTCTCTGGAAACACCATATATTTT. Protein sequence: CASSPPNLGGLSGNTIYF.

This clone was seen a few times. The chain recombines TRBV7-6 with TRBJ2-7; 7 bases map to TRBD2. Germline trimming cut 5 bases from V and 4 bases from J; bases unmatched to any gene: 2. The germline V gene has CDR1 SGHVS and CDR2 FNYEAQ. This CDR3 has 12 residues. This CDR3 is CASSPGGYEQYF. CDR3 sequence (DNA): TGTGCCAGCAGCCCGGGGGGTTACGAGCAGTACTTC.

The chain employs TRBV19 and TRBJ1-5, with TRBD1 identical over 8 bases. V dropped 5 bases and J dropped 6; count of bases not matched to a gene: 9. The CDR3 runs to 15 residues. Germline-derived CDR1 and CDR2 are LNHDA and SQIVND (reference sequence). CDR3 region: CASSPTGDQVQPQHF. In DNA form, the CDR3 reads TGTGCCAGTAGTCCGACAGGGGATCAGGTTCAGCCCCAGCATTTT. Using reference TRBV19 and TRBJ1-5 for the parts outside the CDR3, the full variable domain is DGGITQSPKYLFRKEGQNVTLSCEQNLNHDAMYWYRQDPGQGLRLIYYSQIVNDFQKGDIAEGYSVSREKKESFPLTVTSAQKNPTAFYLCASSPTGDQVQPQHFGDGTRLSIL.

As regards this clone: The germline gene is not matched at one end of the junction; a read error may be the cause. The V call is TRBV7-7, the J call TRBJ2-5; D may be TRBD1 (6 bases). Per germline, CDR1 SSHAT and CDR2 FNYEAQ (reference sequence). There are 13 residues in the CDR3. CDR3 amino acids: CASSLGGEETQYF. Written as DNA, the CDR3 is TGTGCTAGCAGCTTAGGGGGAGAAGAGACCCAGTACTTC.

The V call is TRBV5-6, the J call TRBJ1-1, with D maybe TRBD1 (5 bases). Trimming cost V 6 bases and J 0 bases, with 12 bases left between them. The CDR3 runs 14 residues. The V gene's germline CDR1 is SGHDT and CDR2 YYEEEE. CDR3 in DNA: TGTGCCAGCAATTGGGGGGGGATGAACACTGAAGCTTTCTTT. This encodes CASNWGGMNTEAFF. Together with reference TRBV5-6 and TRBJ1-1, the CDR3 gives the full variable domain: DAGVTQSPTHLIKTRGQQVTLRCSPKSGHDTVSWYQQALGQGPQFIFQYYEEEERQRGNFPDRFSGHQFPNYSSELNVNALLLGDSALYLCASNWGGMNTEAFFGQGTRLTVV.

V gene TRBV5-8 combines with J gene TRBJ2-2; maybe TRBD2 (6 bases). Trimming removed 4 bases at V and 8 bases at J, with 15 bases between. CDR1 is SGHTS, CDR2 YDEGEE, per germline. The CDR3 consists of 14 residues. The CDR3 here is CASSPDYPRGELFF. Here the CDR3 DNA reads TGTGCCAGCAGCCCGGACTACCCCCGGGGGGAGCTGTTTTTT. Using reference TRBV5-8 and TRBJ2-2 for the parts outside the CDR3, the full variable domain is EAGVTQSPTHLIKTRGQQATLRCSPISGHTSVYWYQQALGLGLQFLLWYDEGEERNRGNFPPRFSGRQFPNYSSELNVNALELEDSALYLCASSPDYPRGELFFGEGSRLTVL.

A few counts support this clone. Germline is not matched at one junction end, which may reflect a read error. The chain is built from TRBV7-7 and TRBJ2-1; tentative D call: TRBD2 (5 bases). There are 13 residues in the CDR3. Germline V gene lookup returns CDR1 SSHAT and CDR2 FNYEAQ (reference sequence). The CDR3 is CASSSGLYNEQFF. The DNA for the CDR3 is TGTGCTAGCAGCTCCGGACTTTACAATGAGCAGTTCTTC.

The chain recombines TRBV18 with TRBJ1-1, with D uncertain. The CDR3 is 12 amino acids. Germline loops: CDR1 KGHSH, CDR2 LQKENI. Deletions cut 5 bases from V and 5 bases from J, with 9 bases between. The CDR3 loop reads CASSKDMTEAFF. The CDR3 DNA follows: TGTGCCAGCTCAAAAGACATGACTGAAGCTTTCTTT. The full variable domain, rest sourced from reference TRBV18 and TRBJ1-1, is NAGVMQNPRHLVRRRGQEARLRCSPMKGHSHVYWYRQLPEEGLKFMVYLQKENIIDESGMPKERFSAEFPKEGPSILRIQQVVRGDSAAYFCASSKDMTEAFFGQGTRLTVV.

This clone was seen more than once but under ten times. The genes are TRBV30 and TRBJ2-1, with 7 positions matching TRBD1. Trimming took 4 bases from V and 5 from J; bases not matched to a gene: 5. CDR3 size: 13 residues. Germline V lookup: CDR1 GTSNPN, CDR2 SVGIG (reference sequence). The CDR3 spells CAWNRGRDNEQFF. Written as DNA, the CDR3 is TGTGCCTGGAACAGGGGACGGGACAATGAGCAGTTCTTC.

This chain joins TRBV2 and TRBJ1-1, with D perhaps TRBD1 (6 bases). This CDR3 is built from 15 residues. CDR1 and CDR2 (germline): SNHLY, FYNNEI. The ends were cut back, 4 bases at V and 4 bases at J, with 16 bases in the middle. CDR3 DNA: TGTGCCAGCAGTGCGATGGGAGGGGGGGGCACTGAAGCTTTCTTT. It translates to CASSAMGGGGTEAFF.

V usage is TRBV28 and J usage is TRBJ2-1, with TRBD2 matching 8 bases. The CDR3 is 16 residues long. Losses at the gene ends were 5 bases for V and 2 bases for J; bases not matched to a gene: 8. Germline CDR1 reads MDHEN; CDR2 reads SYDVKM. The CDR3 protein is CASSPPGGRAYNEQFF. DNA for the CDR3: TGTGCCAGCAGTCCACCGGGGGGGAGGGCCTACAATGAGCAGTTCTTC.

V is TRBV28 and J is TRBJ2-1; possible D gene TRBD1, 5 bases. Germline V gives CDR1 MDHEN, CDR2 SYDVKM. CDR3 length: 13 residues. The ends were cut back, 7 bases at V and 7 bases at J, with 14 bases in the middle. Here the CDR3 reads CASNPGRRNEQFF. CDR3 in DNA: TGTGCCAGCAACCCAGGGCGTAGGAATGAGCAGTTCTTC. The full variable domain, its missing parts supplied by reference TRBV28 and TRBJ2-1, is DVKVTQSSRYLVKRTGEKVFLECVQDMDHENMFWYRQDPGLGLRLIYFSYDVKMKEKGDIPEGYSVSREKKERFSLILESASTNQTSMYLCASNPGRRNEQFFGPGTRLTVL.

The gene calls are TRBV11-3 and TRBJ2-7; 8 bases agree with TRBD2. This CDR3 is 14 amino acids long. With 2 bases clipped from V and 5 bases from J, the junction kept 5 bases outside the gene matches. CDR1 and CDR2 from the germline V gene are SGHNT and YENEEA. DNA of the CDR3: TGTGCCAGCAGCTTATCGACTAGCGTGGACGAGCAGTACTTC. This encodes CASSLSTSVDEQYF.

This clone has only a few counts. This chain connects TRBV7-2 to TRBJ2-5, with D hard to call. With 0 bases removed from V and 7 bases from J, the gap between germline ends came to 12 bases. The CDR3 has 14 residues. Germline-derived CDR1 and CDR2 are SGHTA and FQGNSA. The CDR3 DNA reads TGTGCCAGCAGCTTAGCCCTCACCAGGCCGACCCAGTACTTC. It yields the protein CASSLALTRPTQYF.

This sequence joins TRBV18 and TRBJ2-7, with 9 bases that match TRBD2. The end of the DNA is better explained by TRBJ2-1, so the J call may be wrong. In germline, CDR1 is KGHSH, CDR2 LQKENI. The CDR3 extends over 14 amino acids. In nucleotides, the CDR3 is TGTGCCAGCTTCCCGTCGGGAGCGGGGGGTGAGCAGTTCTTC. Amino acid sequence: CASFPSGAGGEQFF.